These 7 T cell receptor beta chains were sequenced from one sample in a study of shared clonotypes between healthy human individuals. Data came from immunoSEQ multiplex PCR; TCRdb stores just in-frame clones and leaves some out. The sample lists about 1.4 million clones, 96% occurring once. Sequencing input: naive CD4+ T cells sorted from blood. Sample subset: CD45RA+ positively selected. These TCRs come from a man younger than 40 in good health.

The chain is built from TRBV20-1 and TRBJ2-3; D gene unclear. This CDR3 has 10 amino acids. CDR1 DFQATT and CDR2 SNEGSKA come from the germline V gene (reference sequence). V dropped 6 bases and J dropped 5 bases, with 6 bases sitting between them. The CDR3 sequence is CSAGGDTQYF. The DNA of the CDR3 is TGCAGTGCCGGTGGAGATACGCAGTATTTT.

The CDR3 is CASSGISGEGGNQPQHF. Here the CDR3 DNA reads TGCGCCAGCAGTGGGATATCAGGGGAGGGGGGCAATCAGCCCCAGCATTTT. The chain joins TRBV10-2 to TRBJ1-5, with a tentative D call TRBD1 (6 bases). V lost 4 bases and J 2 bases, leaving 18 bases between the germline ends. Germline V gene data show CDR1 as WSHSY and CDR2 as SAAADI. This CDR3 is 17 amino acids long.

This rearrangement joins TRBV5-1 to TRBJ2-1; D possibly matches TRBD1 or TRBD2 (5 bases each). Germline CDR1 is SGHRS and CDR2 is YFSETQ. The CDR3 loop spans 15 amino acids. V gave up 0 bases and J gave up 5 bases, with 12 bases separating them. The CDR3 is CASSLVGGRDNEQFF. CDR3 DNA sequence: TGCGCCAGCAGCTTGGTTGGGGGAAGGGACAATGAGCAGTTCTTC.

Worth noting for this clone: The junction does not match germline at one end; this may be a read error. The chain combines TRBV7-9 with TRBJ2-7, with 8 positions matching TRBD1. The CDR3 loop spans 15 amino acids. Germline CDR1 SEHNR, CDR2 FQNEAQ (reference sequence). This chain's CDR3 is CASSPYGTGSHEQYF. Written as DNA, the CDR3 is TGTGCCAGCAGCCCGTACGGGACAGGCTCCCACGAGCAGTACTTC. The whole variable domain, filled in from reference TRBV7-9 and TRBJ2-7, reads DTGVSQNPRHKITKRGQNVTFRCDPISEHNRLYWYRQTLGQGPEFLTYFQNEAQLEKSRLLSDRFSAERPKGSFSTLEIQRTEQGDSAMYLCASSPYGTGSHEQYFGPGTRLTVT.

This chain uses TRBV6-1 with TRBJ2-7; 11 nucleotides agree with TRBD2. V dropped 4 bases and J dropped 5; count of bases not matched to a gene: 10. Germline V CDR1 and CDR2: MNHNS, SASEGT. The CDR3 extends over 16 amino acids. DNA of the CDR3: TGTGCCAGCAGTGCCTTGACTAGCGGGATCCTCCACGAGCAGTACTTC. As protein: CASSALTSGILHEQYF.

This clone was observed a single time. The chain couples TRBV18 to TRBJ1-1; perhaps TRBD1 as D (6 bases). This CDR3 region has 16 residues. The germline gives CDR1 KGHSH, CDR2 LQKENI. The V gene lost 2 bases and the J gene lost 0 bases, with 13 bases spanning the gap. The CDR3 loop reads CASSPGGPGMNTEAFF. Written as DNA, the CDR3 is TGTGCCAGCTCACCAGGGGGCCCTGGCATGAACACTGAAGCTTTCTTT.

The V call is TRBV19, the J call TRBJ2-3; tentative D call: TRBD2 (10 bases). Germline V lookup: CDR1 LNHDA, CDR2 SQIVND (reference sequence). The V and J ends lost 7 bases and 4 bases respectively, with 27 bases between them. The CDR3 spans 18 residues. CDR3 nucleotides: TGTGCCAGTACGGACAGGGGATCGCTAGCGGGAGCGGCAGATACGCAGTATTTT. As protein: CASTDRGSLAGAADTQYF.